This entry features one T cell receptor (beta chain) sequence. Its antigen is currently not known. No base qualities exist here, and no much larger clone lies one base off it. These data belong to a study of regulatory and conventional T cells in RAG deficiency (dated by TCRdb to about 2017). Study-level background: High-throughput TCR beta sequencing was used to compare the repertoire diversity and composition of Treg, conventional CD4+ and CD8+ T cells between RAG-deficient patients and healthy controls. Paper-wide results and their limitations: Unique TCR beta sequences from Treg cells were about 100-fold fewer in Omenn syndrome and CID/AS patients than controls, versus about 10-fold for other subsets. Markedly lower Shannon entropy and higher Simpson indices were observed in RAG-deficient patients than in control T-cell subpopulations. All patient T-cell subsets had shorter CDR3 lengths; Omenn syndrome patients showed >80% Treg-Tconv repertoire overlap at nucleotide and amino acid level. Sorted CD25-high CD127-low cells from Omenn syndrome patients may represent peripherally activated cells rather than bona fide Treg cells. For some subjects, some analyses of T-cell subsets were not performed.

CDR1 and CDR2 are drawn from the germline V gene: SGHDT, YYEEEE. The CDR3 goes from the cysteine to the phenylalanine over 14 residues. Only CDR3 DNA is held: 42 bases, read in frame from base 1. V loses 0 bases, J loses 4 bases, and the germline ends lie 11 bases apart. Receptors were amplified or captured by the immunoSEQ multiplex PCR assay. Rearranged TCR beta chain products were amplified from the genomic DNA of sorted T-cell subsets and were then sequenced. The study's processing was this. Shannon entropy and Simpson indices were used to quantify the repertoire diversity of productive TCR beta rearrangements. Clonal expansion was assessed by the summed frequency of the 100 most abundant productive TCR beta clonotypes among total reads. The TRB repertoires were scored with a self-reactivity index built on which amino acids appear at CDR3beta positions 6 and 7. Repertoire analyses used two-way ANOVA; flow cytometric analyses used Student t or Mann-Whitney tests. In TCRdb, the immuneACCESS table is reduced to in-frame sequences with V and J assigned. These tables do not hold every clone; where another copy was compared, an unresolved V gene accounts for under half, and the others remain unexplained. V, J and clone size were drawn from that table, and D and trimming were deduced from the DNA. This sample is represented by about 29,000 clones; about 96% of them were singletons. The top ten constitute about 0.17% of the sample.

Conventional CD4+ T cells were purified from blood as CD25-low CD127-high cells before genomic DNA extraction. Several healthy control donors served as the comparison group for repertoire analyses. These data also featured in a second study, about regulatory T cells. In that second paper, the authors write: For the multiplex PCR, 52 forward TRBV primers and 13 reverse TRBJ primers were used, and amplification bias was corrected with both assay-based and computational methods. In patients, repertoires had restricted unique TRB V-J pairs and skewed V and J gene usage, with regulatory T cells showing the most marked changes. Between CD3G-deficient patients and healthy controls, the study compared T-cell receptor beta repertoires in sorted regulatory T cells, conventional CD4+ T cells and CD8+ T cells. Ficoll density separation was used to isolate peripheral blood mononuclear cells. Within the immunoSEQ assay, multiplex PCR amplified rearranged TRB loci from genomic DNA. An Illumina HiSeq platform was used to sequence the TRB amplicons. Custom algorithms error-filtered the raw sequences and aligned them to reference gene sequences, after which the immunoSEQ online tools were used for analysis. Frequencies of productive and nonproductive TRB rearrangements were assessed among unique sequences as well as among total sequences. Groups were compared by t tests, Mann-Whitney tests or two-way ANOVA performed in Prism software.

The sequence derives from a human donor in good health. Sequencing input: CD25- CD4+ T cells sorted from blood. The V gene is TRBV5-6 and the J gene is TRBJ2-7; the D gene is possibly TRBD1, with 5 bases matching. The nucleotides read TGTGCCAGCAGCTTGGTCAGGGTAGGGTACGAGCAGTACTTC. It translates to CASSLVRVGYEQYF.